These T cell receptor beta chains were read from a single sample in a study of spatial heterogeneity in lung cancer. Each CDR3 protein is one row after TCRdb ran MiXCR on the 5' RACE reads. This table holds tens of thousands of distinct CDR3 sequences, roughly 7.9% found once. The sample was PBMCs, taken at surgery. The receptors were gathered from a female donor with early-stage non-small cell lung cancer. The CDR3 runs from the conserved cysteine through the conserved F or W. The size field is filled for only some rows; it gives once, few, many or a size class.

abundance: few; v_gene: TRBV20-1; j_gene: TRBJ2-3; CDR3aa: CALEAGAADTQYF
abundance: few; v_gene: TRBV20-1; j_gene: TRBJ2-1; CDR3aa: CSARTGTSGSDEQFF
abundance: many; v_gene: TRBV6-6; j_gene: TRBJ2-7; CDR3aa: CASSSPSRTEQYF
abundance: many; v_gene: TRBV6-5; j_gene: TRBJ2-5; CDR3aa: CASRASLGQETQYF
abundance: -; v_gene: TRBV19; j_gene: TRBJ2-6; CDR3aa: CATEKYSGANVLTF
abundance: -; v_gene: TRBV7-3; j_gene: TRBJ2-3; CDR3aa: CASSYSSHTQYF
abundance: many; v_gene: TRBV11-2; j_gene: TRBJ2-3; CDR3aa: CASSLDGLAEDTQYF
abundance: many; v_gene: TRBV4-1; j_gene: TRBJ1-1; CDR3aa: CASSQDRGAEAFF
abundance: few; v_gene: TRBV5-1; j_gene: TRBJ2-5; CDR3aa: CASRIAGGPQETQYF
abundance: few; v_gene: TRBV28; j_gene: TRBJ1-4; CDR3aa: CASSGTPTNEKLFF
abundance: -; v_gene: TRBV20-1; j_gene: TRBJ1-1; CDR3aa: CSARVRGHFLNTEAFF
abundance: many; v_gene: TRBV5-1; j_gene: TRBJ1-4; CDR3aa: CASSPRTGSGTEKLFF
abundance: -; v_gene: TRBV7-9; j_gene: TRBJ1-1; CDR3aa: CASSLSDRNTEAFF
abundance: many; v_gene: TRBV7-3; j_gene: TRBJ1-1; CDR3aa: CASSLTSGAAQAFF
abundance: many; v_gene: TRBV5-4; j_gene: TRBJ2-5; CDR3aa: CASSPSTGGGETQYF
abundance: few; v_gene: TRBV20-1; j_gene: TRBJ2-7; CDR3aa: CSARGLADGGEQYF
abundance: few; v_gene: TRBV28; j_gene: TRBJ2-3; CDR3aa: CASSPFPGQGTDTQYF
abundance: -; v_gene: TRBV12-3/TRBV12-4; j_gene: TRBJ1-1; CDR3aa: CASSARTGNTEAFF
abundance: -; v_gene: TRBV6-6; j_gene: TRBJ2-5; CDR3aa: CASSYSTGGAGETQYF
abundance: -; v_gene: TRBV2; j_gene: TRBJ2-3; CDR3aa: CASNGRELGDTQYF
abundance: few; v_gene: TRBV11-2; j_gene: TRBJ1-6; CDR3aa: CASSLGAPLNSPLHF
abundance: -; v_gene: TRBV6-1; j_gene: TRBJ2-2; CDR3aa: CASSPQGNTGELFF
abundance: -; v_gene: TRBV27; j_gene: TRBJ1-1; CDR3aa: CASSGGTPNTEAFF
abundance: few; v_gene: TRBV25-1; j_gene: TRBJ1-4; CDR3aa: CASSREGYHEKLFF
abundance: few; v_gene: TRBV7-9; j_gene: TRBJ1-3; CDR3aa: CASSLRGAAIYF
abundance: many; v_gene: TRBV28; j_gene: TRBJ2-3; CDR3aa: CASSLDRVGTDTQYF
abundance: many; v_gene: TRBV4-1; j_gene: TRBJ2-5; CDR3aa: CASSQSPPREQETQYF
abundance: many; v_gene: TRBV7-9; j_gene: TRBJ1-2; CDR3aa: CASSPKGQGSYGYTF
abundance: few; v_gene: TRBV10-3; j_gene: TRBJ2-1; CDR3aa: CAISEEGGGYNEQFF
abundance: many; v_gene: TRBV28; j_gene: TRBJ2-3; CDR3aa: CASSFHTGTVTDTQYF
abundance: -; v_gene: TRBV28; j_gene: TRBJ2-3; CDR3aa: CASSSRTGVIPDTQYF
abundance: -; v_gene: TRBV5-1; j_gene: TRBJ2-5; CDR3aa: CASSLLKGDQETQYF
abundance: -; v_gene: TRBV9; j_gene: TRBJ1-3; CDR3aa: CASSVSGTDGGNTIYF
abundance: -; v_gene: TRBV12-3/TRBV12-4; j_gene: TRBJ1-1; CDR3aa: CASSFTANTEAFF
abundance: few; v_gene: TRBV7-3; j_gene: TRBJ2-5; CDR3aa: CASSFGEAETQYF
abundance: many; v_gene: TRBV6-5; j_gene: TRBJ1-2; CDR3aa: CASSRGSSNYGYTF
abundance: -; v_gene: TRBV5-1; j_gene: TRBJ1-1; CDR3aa: CASSPLSGGTEAFF
abundance: many; v_gene: TRBV12-3/TRBV12-4; j_gene: TRBJ1-1; CDR3aa: CASSFGRFGQGETEAFF
abundance: few; v_gene: TRBV20-1; j_gene: TRBJ2-6; CDR3aa: CSASGTGALSGANVLTF
abundance: many; v_gene: TRBV3-1; j_gene: TRBJ2-2; CDR3aa: CASSPQGLAGAGGELFF
abundance: few; v_gene: TRBV28; j_gene: TRBJ2-2; CDR3aa: CATRGVRGGELFF
abundance: -; v_gene: TRBV20-1; j_gene: TRBJ1-4; CDR3aa: CSARTPGAEKLFF
abundance: -; v_gene: TRBV28; j_gene: TRBJ1-2; CDR3aa: CASIAPGQGVHGYTF
abundance: -; v_gene: TRBV7-9; j_gene: TRBJ2-5; CDR3aa: CASGGLAGETQYF
abundance: -; v_gene: TRBV19; j_gene: TRBJ1-1; CDR3aa: CASSIVSQGADTEAFF
abundance: few; v_gene: TRBV24-1; j_gene: TRBJ2-2; CDR3aa: CATSRGDRQGAFRNTGELFF
abundance: many; v_gene: TRBV7-2; j_gene: TRBJ1-5; CDR3aa: CASSLVTGAAGAQHF
abundance: many; v_gene: TRBV5-1; j_gene: TRBJ2-6; CDR3aa: CASSGGTTRVLTF
abundance: few; v_gene: TRBV5-1; j_gene: TRBJ2-1; CDR3aa: CASSLDWGDEQFF
abundance: many; v_gene: TRBV28; j_gene: TRBJ1-2; CDR3aa: CASLGQPRGEGANYGYTF
abundance: -; v_gene: TRBV3-1; j_gene: TRBJ1-1; CDR3aa: CASSQATVHTEAFF
abundance: few; v_gene: TRBV6-4; j_gene: TRBJ2-3; CDR3aa: CASSDRGQADTQYF
abundance: -; v_gene: TRBV10-3; j_gene: TRBJ2-3; CDR3aa: CAISGSGGATDTQYF
abundance: -; v_gene: TRBV3-1; j_gene: TRBJ2-1; CDR3aa: CASSQSSGRASYNEQFF
abundance: few; v_gene: TRBV5-6; j_gene: TRBJ2-5; CDR3aa: CASSRTAQETQYF
abundance: -; v_gene: TRBV14; j_gene: TRBJ2-3; CDR3aa: CASSRAPRRADTQYF
abundance: -; v_gene: TRBV4-1; j_gene: TRBJ1-6; CDR3aa: CASSQAGTGVSPLHF